This is a list of T cell receptor beta chains from one sample in a study of monozygotic twins with inflammatory bowel disease. No DNA is given; TCRdb re-called the 5' RACE reads and lists each CDR3 protein once. This sample's clone table lists 150,000 to 200,000 distinct CDR3 sequences. The sample comprised blood. All receptors derive from a human donor with ulcerative colitis or Crohn's disease, or a healthy co-twin of an affected twin (not recorded which). The CDR3 runs from the conserved cysteine through the conserved F or W.

V gene	J gene	CDR3 protein
TRBV5-5	TRBJ2-7	CASQGEASSYEQYF
TRBV29-1	TRBJ2-5	CSAGGPETQYF
TRBV20-1	TRBJ2-1	CSAYTPGTASSYNEQFF
TRBV12-3/TRBV12-4	TRBJ2-6	CASGLGQGYPSTSGANVLTF
TRBV4-1	TRBJ1-5	CASSRRLGGDQPQHF
TRBV7-2	TRBJ2-1	CASTNTDYNEQFF
TRBV10-3	TRBJ2-7	CAISELDRGSYEQYF
TRBV29-1	TRBJ1-1	CSVELAGRASTEAFF
TRBV7-3	TRBJ2-1	CASSAMPSGSNEQFF
TRBV20-1	TRBJ2-2	CSARDASGAANTGELFF
TRBV19	TRBJ2-6	CASMGTAIFSGANVLTF
TRBV4-1	TRBJ2-2	CASSQGRLAGGRHTGELFF
TRBV5-5	TRBJ2-1	CASSYLAGAYNEQFF
TRBV20-1	TRBJ1-1	CSATQGRFTEAFF
TRBV20-1	TRBJ2-2	CSAPRTGNTGELFF
TRBV7-9	TRBJ1-5	CASSSGQLSNQPQHF
TRBV6-4	TRBJ2-1	CASSVTGPSVEQFF
TRBV12-3/TRBV12-4	TRBJ1-1	CASSGASPRGTEAFF
TRBV10-1	TRBJ1-2	CASSDDREVLGYTF
TRBV5-1	TRBJ2-2	CASSWETGELSF
TRBV7-2	TRBJ1-2	CASSLPVGGYTF
TRBV25-1	TRBJ2-5	CASSDLRGWETQYF
TRBV5-1	TRBJ1-1	CARAADRGCTEAFF
TRBV12-3/TRBV12-4	TRBJ1-5	CASSLTGGFSNQPQHF
TRBV20-1	TRBJ2-4	CSAFGRNDVIQYF
TRBV20-1	TRBJ1-3	CSARGQGATGNTIYF
TRBV14	TRBJ2-7	CASSQEGLGIYEQYF
TRBV19	TRBJ2-3	CASSPGWASGTSTDTQYF
TRBV5-1	TRBJ1-5	CASSLTGNSNQPQHF
TRBV29-1	TRBJ1-2	CSVETGGGYGYTF